This section outlines one TCR beta chain sequence together with its context. Germline values: CDR1 LNHDA, CDR2 SQIVND (reference sequence). The CDR3 is 15 amino acids. After removal of 8 bases from V and 3 bases from J, the junction contained 9 bases not matched to a gene. The assay was immunoSEQ multiplex PCR, and TCRdb's table has in-frame clones only and misses some. This table holds 75,000 to 80,000 clones, 89% found once. The sample belongs to a study of T cell changes during pregnancy in multiple sclerosis. V gene TRBV19 combines with J gene TRBJ2-2; 7 nucleotides align to TRBD1. The receptor was isolated from a female donor with multiple sclerosis, enrolled in a pregnancy study. Material: peripheral blood, obtained before pregnancy. CDR3 in amino acids: CASRPGQEHTGELFF. CDR3 coding DNA: TGTGCCAGTCGCCCCGGACAGGAGCACACCGGGGAGCTGTTTTTT.